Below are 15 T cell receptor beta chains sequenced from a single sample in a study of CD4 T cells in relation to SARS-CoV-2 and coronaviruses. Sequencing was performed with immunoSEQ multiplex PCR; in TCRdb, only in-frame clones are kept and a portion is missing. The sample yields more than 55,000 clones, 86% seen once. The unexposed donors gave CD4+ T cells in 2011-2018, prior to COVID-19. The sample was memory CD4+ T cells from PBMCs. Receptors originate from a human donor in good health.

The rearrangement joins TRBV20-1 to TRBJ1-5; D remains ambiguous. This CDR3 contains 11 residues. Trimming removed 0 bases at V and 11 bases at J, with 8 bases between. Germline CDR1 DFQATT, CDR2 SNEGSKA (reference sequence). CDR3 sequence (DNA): TGCAGTGCTAGAGATGGAGTCTCCCAGCATTTT. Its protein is CSARDGVSQHF.

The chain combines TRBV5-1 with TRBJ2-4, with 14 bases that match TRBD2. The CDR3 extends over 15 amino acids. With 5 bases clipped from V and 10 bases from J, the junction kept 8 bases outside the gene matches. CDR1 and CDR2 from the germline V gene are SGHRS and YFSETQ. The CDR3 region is CASSLGTSGRGIQYF. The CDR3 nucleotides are TGCGCCAGCAGTCTCGGGACTAGCGGGAGAGGGATTCAGTACTTC. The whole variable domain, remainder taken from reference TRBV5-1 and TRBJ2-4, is KAGVTQTPRYLIKTRGQQVTLSCSPISGHRSVSWYQQTPGQGLQFLFEYFSETQRNKGNFPGRFSGRQFSNSRSEMNVSTLELGDSALYLCASSLGTSGRGIQYFGAGTRLSVL.

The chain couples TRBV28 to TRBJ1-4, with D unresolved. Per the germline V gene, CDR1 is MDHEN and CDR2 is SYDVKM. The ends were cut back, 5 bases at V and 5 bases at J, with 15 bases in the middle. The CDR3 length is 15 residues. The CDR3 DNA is TGTGCCAGCAGTCCATTGTTAACCCAGAATGAAAAACTGTTTTTT. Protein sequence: CASSPLLTQNEKLFF. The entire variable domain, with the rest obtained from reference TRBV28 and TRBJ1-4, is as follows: DVKVTQSSRYLVKRTGEKVFLECVQDMDHENMFWYRQDPGLGLRLIYFSYDVKMKEKGDIPEGYSVSREKKERFSLILESASTNQTSMYLCASSPLLTQNEKLFFGSGTQLSVL.

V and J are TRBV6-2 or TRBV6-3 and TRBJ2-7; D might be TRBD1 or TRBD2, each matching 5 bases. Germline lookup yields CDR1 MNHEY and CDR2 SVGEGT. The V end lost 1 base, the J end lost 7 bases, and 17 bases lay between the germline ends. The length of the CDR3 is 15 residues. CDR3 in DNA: TGTGCCAGCAGTTACTACCGGGGCCCGTCAGGAGAGCAGTACTTC. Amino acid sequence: CASSYYRGPSGEQYF.

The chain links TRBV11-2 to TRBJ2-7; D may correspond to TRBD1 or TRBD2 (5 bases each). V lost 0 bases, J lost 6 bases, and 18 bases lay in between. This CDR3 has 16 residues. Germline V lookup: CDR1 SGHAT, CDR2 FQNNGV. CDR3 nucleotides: TGTGCCAGCAGCTTAGATTGGGGGAGTTTCGCCGTCGAGCAGTACTTC. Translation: CASSLDWGSFAVEQYF. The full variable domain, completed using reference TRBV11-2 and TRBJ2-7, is EAGVAQSPRYKIIEKRQSVAFWCNPISGHATLYWYQQILGQGPKLLIQFQNNGVVDDSQLPKDRFSAERLKGVDSTLKIQPAKLEDSAVYLCASSLDWGSFAVEQYFGPGTRLTVT.

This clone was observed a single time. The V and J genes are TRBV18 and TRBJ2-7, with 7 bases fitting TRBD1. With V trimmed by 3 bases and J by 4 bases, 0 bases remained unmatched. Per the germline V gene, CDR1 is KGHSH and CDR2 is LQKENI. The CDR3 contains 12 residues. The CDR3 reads CASSPGQYEQYF. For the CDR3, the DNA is TGTGCCAGCTCACCGGGACAGTACGAGCAGTACTTC.

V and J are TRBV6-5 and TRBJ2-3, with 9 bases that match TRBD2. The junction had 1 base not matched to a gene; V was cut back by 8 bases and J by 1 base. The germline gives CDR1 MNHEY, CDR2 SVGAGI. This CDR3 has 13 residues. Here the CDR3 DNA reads TGTGCCAGCTTAGCGGGGGGCACAGATACGCAGTATTTT. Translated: CASLAGGTDTQYF.

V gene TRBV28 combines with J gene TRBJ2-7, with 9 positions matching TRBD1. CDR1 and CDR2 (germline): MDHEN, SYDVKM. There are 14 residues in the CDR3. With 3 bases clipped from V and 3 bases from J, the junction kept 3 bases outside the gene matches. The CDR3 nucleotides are TGTGCCAGCAGTTTGCCGGACAGGGGCTACGAGCAGTACTTC. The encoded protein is CASSLPDRGYEQYF.

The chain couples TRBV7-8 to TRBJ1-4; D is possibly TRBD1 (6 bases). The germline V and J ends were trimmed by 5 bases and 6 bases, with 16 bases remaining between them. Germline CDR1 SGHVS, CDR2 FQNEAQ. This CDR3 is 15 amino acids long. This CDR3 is CASSASPGTHEKLFF. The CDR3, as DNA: TGTGCCAGCAGCGCCTCGCCAGGGACACATGAAAAACTGTTTTTT.

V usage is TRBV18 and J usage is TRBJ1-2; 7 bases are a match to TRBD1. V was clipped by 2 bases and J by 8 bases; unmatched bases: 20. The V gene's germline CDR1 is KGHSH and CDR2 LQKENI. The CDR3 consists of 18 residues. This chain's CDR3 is CASSPESPGTVGSGGYTF. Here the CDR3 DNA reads TGTGCCAGCTCACCAGAGAGTCCCGGGACAGTCGGGTCGGGCGGCTACACCTTC.

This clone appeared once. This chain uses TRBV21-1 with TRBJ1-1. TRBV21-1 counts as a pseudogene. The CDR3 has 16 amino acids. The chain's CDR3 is CASSPPEGGWNTEAFF. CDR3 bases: TGTGCCAGCAGCCCCCCCGAGGGCGGCTGGAACACTGAAGCTTTCTTT.

CDR3 loop: CASSPETGYTDTQYF. The CDR3 DNA reads TGTGCCAGCAGCCCCGAGACAGGGTACACAGATACGCAGTATTTT. The chain uses TRBV7-9 and TRBJ2-3, with 7 bases that match TRBD1. Germline V CDR1 and CDR2: SEHNR, FQNEAQ (reference sequence). V lost 5 bases to trimming and J lost 2 bases; unmatched junction nucleotides: 7. The CDR3 covers 15 residues.

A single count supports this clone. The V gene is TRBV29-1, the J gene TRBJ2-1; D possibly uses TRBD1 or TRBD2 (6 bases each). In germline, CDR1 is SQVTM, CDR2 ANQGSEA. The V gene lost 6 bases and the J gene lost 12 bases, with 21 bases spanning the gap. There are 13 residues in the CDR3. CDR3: CSVEPGASTGQFF. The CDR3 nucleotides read TGCAGCGTCGAACCGGGGGCCTCTACTGGGCAGTTCTTC.

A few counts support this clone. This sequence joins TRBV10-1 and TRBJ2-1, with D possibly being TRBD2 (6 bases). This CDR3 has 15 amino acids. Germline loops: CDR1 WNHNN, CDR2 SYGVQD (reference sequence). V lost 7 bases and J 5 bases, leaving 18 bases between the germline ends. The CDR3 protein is CASTSDSSKNNEQFF. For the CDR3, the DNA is TGCGCCAGCACTAGCGACAGTTCTAAAAACAATGAGCAGTTCTTC.

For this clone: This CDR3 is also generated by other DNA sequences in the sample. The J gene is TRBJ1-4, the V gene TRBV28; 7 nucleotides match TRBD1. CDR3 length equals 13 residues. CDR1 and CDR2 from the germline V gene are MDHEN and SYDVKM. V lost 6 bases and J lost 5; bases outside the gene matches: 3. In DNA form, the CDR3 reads TGTGCCAGCAGCCCGGGACAGAATGAAAAACTGTTTTTT. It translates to CASSPGQNEKLFF.